Here is one TCR beta chain with its context. Its target is unknown. This sample was taken from a study of cytomegalovirus exposure and HLA in healthy donors. The study's findings and limits: In a later analysis, common viral pathogens appeared linked to several of the most significant clusters. A previous analysis found most TCR beta V segments productive roughly 90% or roughly 30% of the time. An assumption of roughly uniform sequencing depth across donors underlay the presence/absence analyses. In vitro checks showed that a few CMV-associated chains really do target CMV antigens.

The PCR was carried out with 60 Vbeta primers and 13 Jbeta primers. Measured with immunoSEQ multiplex PCR; TCRdb has only the in-frame clones, and not every one. The data contain 150,000 to 200,000 clones, approximately 78% of them seen just once; the ten biggest clones take up 0.9% to 1%. This clonotype was obtained from a girl aged 2-15 years in good health and CMV-seropositive. The sequencing input was PBMCs.

Written as DNA, the CDR3 is TGTGCCAGCAGCCTCCGGGGTGCCCGCTCTGGGGCCAACGTCCTGACTTTC. Protein sequence: CASSLRGARSGANVLTF. This chain uses TRBV5-8 with TRBJ2-6; perhaps TRBD2 as D (5 bases). The germline gives CDR1 SGHTS, CDR2 YDEGEE. Trimming removed 4 bases at V and 0 bases at J, with 14 bases between. The CDR3 extends over 17 amino acids.